This entry lists 27 T cell receptor beta chains sequenced from one sample in a study of shared clonotypes between healthy human individuals. Here immunoSEQ multiplex PCR was the method, and the copy in TCRdb shows in-frame clones only, minus some. This table has some 2,500,000 clones, 90% to 95% appearing once. The sequencing sample was made of naive CD4+ T cells from PBMCs. Indicated subset: CD45RA+ positively selected. These receptors were collected from a man younger than 35 in good health. Some clones in this sample may be carry-over from other donors' samples.

The V gene is TRBV29-1, the J gene TRBJ2-5; D perhaps matches TRBD2 (6 bases). The germline V and J ends were trimmed by 6 bases and 8 bases, with 19 bases remaining between them. The CDR3 runs to 13 residues. The germline V gene has CDR1 SQVTM and CDR2 ANQGSEA. DNA of the CDR3: TGCAGCGTCTCCGGGATCGGGGGAGCTACCCAGTACTTC. Its protein is CSVSGIGGATQYF.

This clone was seen only once. The gene calls are TRBV5-1 and TRBJ2-3; D is unresolved. Germline V CDR1 and CDR2: SGHRS, YFSETQ. This CDR3 comprises 16 residues. The germline V and J ends were trimmed by 4 bases and 6 bases, with 21 bases remaining between them. The CDR3 DNA reads TGCGCCAGCAGCCCCGGATCATACCCCGTGCCGGATACGCAGTATTTT. It translates to CASSPGSYPVPDTQYF.

The chain couples TRBV27 to TRBJ2-1; D gene unclear. From germline, CDR1 is MNHEY and CDR2 SMNVEV (reference sequence). The V end lost 5 bases, the J end lost 9 bases, and 11 bases lay between the germline ends. This CDR3 comprises 12 residues. This chain's CDR3 is CASSPQFGEQFF. The CDR3 coding sequence is TGTGCCAGCAGTCCCCAGTTCGGTGAGCAGTTCTTC.

The chain recombines TRBV7-9 with TRBJ1-3; the match to TRBD1 covers 8 bases. With 5 bases clipped from V and 0 bases from J, the junction kept 9 bases outside the gene matches. Germline values: CDR1 SEHNR, CDR2 FQNEAQ (reference sequence). The CDR3 contains 17 residues. CDR3 residues: CASSNPPGGSSGNTIYF. The CDR3 region has the DNA TGTGCCAGCAGCAACCCCCCAGGGGGCAGCTCTGGAAACACCATATATTTT.

The rearrangement joins TRBV28 to TRBJ2-5; no definite D call. CDR1 is MDHEN and CDR2 is SYDVKM in the germline V gene. The V end lost 7 bases, the J end lost 2 bases, and 17 bases lay between the germline ends. The CDR3 runs to 15 residues. CDR3 coding DNA: TGTGCCAGCATAACGCAGCAGGTTGCTCAAGAGACCCAGTACTTC. Translation gives CASITQQVAQETQYF.

J is TRBJ1-4 and V is TRBV4-3, with no clear D. V lost 0 bases and J 0 bases, leaving 14 bases between the germline ends. Germline values: CDR1 LGHNA, CDR2 YSLEER. The CDR3 has 18 amino acids. CDR3 DNA sequence: TGCGCCAGCAGCCAAGATCTCGGATCTTCTGCAACTAATGAAAAACTGTTTTTT. This gives the protein CASSQDLGSSATNEKLFF.

The chain carries TRBV15 and TRBJ2-7; the D call may be TRBD1 or TRBD2 (5 bases each). Germline V gene sequence: CDR1 LNHNV, CDR2 YYDKDF (reference sequence). CDR3 length: 13 residues. V lost 5 bases to trimming and J lost 3 bases, with 11 bases between them. The CDR3 DNA reads as TGTGCCACCAGCTCCGGGACCTTCTACGAGCAGTACTTC. Encoded protein: CATSSGTFYEQYF.

This chain uses TRBV11-2 with TRBJ2-5; 10 positions agree with TRBD2. The CDR3 has 13 residues. With V trimmed by 6 bases and J by 6 bases, 4 bases remained unmatched. CDR1 and CDR2 from the germline V gene are SGHAT and FQNNGV. For the CDR3, the DNA is TGTGCCAGCAGGACGACTAGCGGGCAGACCCAGTACTTC. Translation gives CASRTTSGQTQYF.

Comments on this clone: The sample carries other DNA sequences with the same CDR3. V gene TRBV18 combines with J gene TRBJ2-7; D assignment may be TRBD1 or TRBD2 (5 bases each). CDR3 length equals 15 residues. Germline V gene lookup returns CDR1 KGHSH and CDR2 LQKENI. V was clipped by 3 bases and J by 2 bases, with 14 bases between them. The CDR3 loop reads CASSPGPGAPYEQYF. CDR3 sequence (DNA): TGTGCCAGCTCACCGGGGCCCGGGGCTCCCTACGAGCAGTACTTC. The whole variable domain, filled in from reference TRBV18 and TRBJ2-7, reads NAGVMQNPRHLVRRRGQEARLRCSPMKGHSHVYWYRQLPEEGLKFMVYLQKENIIDESGMPKERFSAEFPKEGPSILRIQQVVRGDSAAYFCASSPGPGAPYEQYFGPGTRLTVT.

Here the CDR3 DNA reads TGTGCCAGCAGCCCCGGGACTAGCGGGAGATCGCGGCGCGAGCAGTACTTC. Amino acid sequence: CASSPGTSGRSRREQYF. This chain connects TRBV5-4 to TRBJ2-7; 14 positions match TRBD2. CDR3 length: 17 amino acids. The ends lost 4 bases at V and 6 bases at J; junction bases unmatched: 12. CDR1 and CDR2 (germline): SGHNT, YYREEE (reference sequence).

The chain links TRBV4-1 to TRBJ1-2; 10 positions agree with TRBD1. This CDR3 has 16 amino acids. The V segment lost 1 base and the J segment 8 bases; nucleotides outside the gene matches: 10. The germline CDR1 and CDR2 sequences are MGHRA and YSYEKL. The CDR3 DNA reads TGCGCCAGCAGCCAAGTACCGGGACAGGGGCATTTAGGCTACACCTTC. Translated: CASSQVPGQGHLGYTF.

Remarks on this clone: The same CDR3 is also encoded by other DNA sequences in this sample. For the CDR3, the DNA is TGTGCCAGTAGGCTAGCGGGAGCAGGGGAGCAGTACTTC. Translation gives CASRLAGAGEQYF. The chain has TRBV19 and TRBJ2-7; 10 bases agree with TRBD2. The CDR3 contains 13 residues. V lost 6 bases, J lost 7 bases, and 6 bases stayed unmatched. Germline V CDR1 and CDR2: LNHDA, SQIVND (reference sequence).

V is TRBV5-1 and J is TRBJ1-1; perhaps TRBD1 as D (5 bases). V lost 0 bases and J 6 bases, leaving 15 bases between the germline ends. CDR3 length: 15 amino acids. Germline CDR1 and CDR2: SGHRS and YFSETQ. CDR3 loop: CASSLVSGSGSEAFF. CDR3 nucleotides: TGCGCCAGCAGCTTGGTTTCAGGGTCGGGGTCTGAAGCTTTCTTT.

The V gene is TRBV28, the J gene TRBJ1-1, with a weak D call TRBD1 (5 bases). The CDR3 consists of 14 residues. Trimming pared 3 bases from V and 3 bases from J, leaving 11 bases between. CDR1 MDHEN and CDR2 SYDVKM come from the germline V gene. As DNA, the CDR3 is TGTGCCAGCAGTTTGGTCGGGGCGTACACTGAAGCTTTCTTT. Encoded protein: CASSLVGAYTEAFF.

The sample holds a few counts of this clone. This rearrangement joins TRBV29-1 to TRBJ1-1; D is unclear. V lost 7 bases, J lost 3 bases, and 15 bases lay in between. The CDR3 is 13 amino acids. Germline CDR1 is SQVTM and CDR2 is ANQGSEA. The CDR3 DNA reads as TGCAGCGGGGAGAGGACGGGAGACACTGAAGCTTTCTTT. Translation gives CSGERTGDTEAFF.

The J gene is TRBJ1-4, the V gene TRBV2, with 7 bases lining up with TRBD1. Germline CDR1 SNHLY, CDR2 FYNNEI. This CDR3 has 14 residues. V shed 5 bases, J shed 1 base, and the junction held 1 base outside the gene matches. Written as DNA, the CDR3 is TGTGCCAGCAGTAGACAGGGAACTAATGAAAAACTGTTTTTT. It codes for CASSRQGTNEKLFF.

This rearrangement joins TRBV5-6 to TRBJ2-3, with 12 bases aligning to TRBD2. The CDR3 has 17 residues. With 3 bases clipped from V and 5 bases from J, the junction kept 10 bases outside the gene matches. Germline V gives CDR1 SGHDT, CDR2 YYEEEE. Here the CDR3 DNA reads TGTGCCAGCAGCTCCCCGACTAGCGGGAGAAGGGTAGATACGCAGTATTTT. Its translation: CASSSPTSGRRVDTQYF.

The chain links TRBV6-1 to TRBJ2-1, with D hard to call. Germline lookup yields CDR1 MNHNS and CDR2 SASEGT. The CDR3 runs to 13 residues. Trimming left V 6 bases short and J 0 bases short, with 6 bases between. CDR3: CASRRNSYNEQFF. CDR3 DNA sequence: TGTGCCAGCAGGAGGAACTCCTACAATGAGCAGTTCTTC.

This clone was recorded once. The rearrangement links TRBV18 to TRBJ2-2; the D is unclear. Per the germline V gene, CDR1 is KGHSH and CDR2 is LQKENI. The CDR3 runs to 16 residues. V was cut by 0 bases and J by 4 bases, with 12 bases left in between. The CDR3 nucleotides read TGTGCCAGCTCACCACCGGGCACCCGTAGCACCGGGGAGCTGTTTTTT. Translated, it gives CASSPPGTRSTGELFF.

V gene TRBV5-1 combines with J gene TRBJ2-1; 8 bases match TRBD2. CDR1 is SGHRS and CDR2 is YFSETQ in the germline V gene. The V gene end was trimmed by 6 bases and the J gene end by 9 bases; junction bases not matched to a gene: 11. The CDR3 runs to 14 residues. The CDR3, as DNA: TGCGCCAGCACCGGAGGGCGGGAGGTGGTTGAGCAGTTCTTC. It codes for CASTGGREVVEQFF.

The rearrangement uses TRBV27 and TRBJ2-3; 9 bases fit TRBD1. Germline lookup yields CDR1 MNHEY and CDR2 SMNVEV (reference sequence). The CDR3 extends over 14 amino acids. V dropped 6 bases and J dropped 0; count of bases not matched to a gene: 1. CDR3 protein: CASRGTGSTDTQYF. In DNA form, the CDR3 reads TGTGCCAGCAGGGGGACAGGGAGCACAGATACGCAGTATTTT.

The chain combines TRBV27 with TRBJ1-2; 7 nucleotides line up with TRBD1. Germline CDR1 MNHEY, CDR2 SMNVEV (reference sequence). The CDR3 extends over 16 amino acids. Trimming took 4 bases from V and 2 from J; bases not matched to a gene: 10. For the CDR3, the DNA is TGTGCCAGCAGTTACACCTCGGGACAGCTAAACTATGGCTACACCTTC. Residues: CASSYTSGQLNYGYTF.

The chain combines TRBV11-2 with TRBJ2-1, with TRBD2 identical over 13 bases. V trimming: 6 bases; J trimming: 0 bases; junction bases outside the gene matches: 8. The CDR3 loop spans 18 amino acids. Germline V gene data show CDR1 as SGHAT and CDR2 as FQNNGV. The chain's CDR3 is CASRGLAGVGSSYNEQFF. Written as DNA, the CDR3 is TGTGCCAGCAGAGGACTAGCGGGAGTAGGGAGCTCCTACAATGAGCAGTTCTTC.

Points on this clone: Different DNA sequences within this sample yield the same CDR3. This chain joins TRBV11-2 and TRBJ2-7; the D is unclear. CDR3 length: 13 residues. The V gene lost 5 bases and the J gene lost 1 base, with 9 bases spanning the gap. Germline V gene sequence: CDR1 SGHAT, CDR2 FQNNGV. The CDR3, as DNA: TGTGCCAGCAGCCCTGTAGGGTCCTACGAGCAGTACTTC. It specifies CASSPVGSYEQYF.

This chain links TRBV7-3 with TRBJ2-1, with TRBD1 as a possible D gene (7 bases). CDR3 length: 16 residues. Trimming shortened V by 6 bases and J by 2 bases, and 17 bases separated the two germline ends. CDR1 is SGHTA, CDR2 FQGTGA, per germline. The CDR3 nucleotides are TGTGCCAGCAGGTTCCGGCGGGACAGCGCCTACAATGAGCAGTTCTTC. Translating gives CASRFRRDSAYNEQFF.

The V call is TRBV4-1, the J call TRBJ1-1, with a tentative D call TRBD1 (5 bases). Trimming removed 4 bases from V and 6 bases from J, with 12 bases in between. This CDR3 has 13 amino acids. The germline V gene encodes CDR1 MGHRA and CDR2 YSYEKL. CDR3 sequence reads: CASSPSWGAEAFF. The CDR3 nucleotides read TGCGCCAGCAGCCCGAGTTGGGGGGCTGAAGCTTTCTTT.

Concerning this clone: Other DNA sequences of this sample code for an identical CDR3. The rearrangement links TRBV20-1 to TRBJ1-2; unclear D gene. This CDR3 spans 11 amino acids. Germline V gene data show CDR1 as DFQATT and CDR2 as SNEGSKA (reference sequence). Trimming removed 1 base from V and 4 bases from J, with 4 bases in between. CDR3 amino acids: CSARGPYGYTF. The DNA of the CDR3 is TGCAGTGCTAGAGGCCCCTATGGCTACACCTTC.